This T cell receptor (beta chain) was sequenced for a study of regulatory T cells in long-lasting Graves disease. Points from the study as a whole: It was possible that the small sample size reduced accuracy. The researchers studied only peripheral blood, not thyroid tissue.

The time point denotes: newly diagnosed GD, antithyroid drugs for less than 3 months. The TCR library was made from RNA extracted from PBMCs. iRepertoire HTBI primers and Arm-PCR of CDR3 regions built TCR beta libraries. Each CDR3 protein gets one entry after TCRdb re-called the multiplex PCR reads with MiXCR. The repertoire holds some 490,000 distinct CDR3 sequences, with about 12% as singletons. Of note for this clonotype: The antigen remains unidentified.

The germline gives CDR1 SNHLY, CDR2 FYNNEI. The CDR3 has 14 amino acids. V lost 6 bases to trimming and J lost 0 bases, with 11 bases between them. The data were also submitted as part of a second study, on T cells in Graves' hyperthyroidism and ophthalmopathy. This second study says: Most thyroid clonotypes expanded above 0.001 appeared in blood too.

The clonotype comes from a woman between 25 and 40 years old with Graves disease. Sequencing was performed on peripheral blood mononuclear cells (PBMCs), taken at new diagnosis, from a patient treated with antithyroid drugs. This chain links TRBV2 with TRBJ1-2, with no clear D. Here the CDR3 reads CASSGPGANYGYTF. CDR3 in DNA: TGTGCCAGCAGCGGACCCGGGGCTAACTATGGCTACACCTTC.